One TCR beta chain is described in this entry. The data are from a study of shared clonotypes between healthy human individuals. Germline V gives CDR1 LNHNV, CDR2 YYDKDF (reference sequence). After removal of 8 bases from V and 4 bases from J, the junction contained 5 bases not matched to a gene. The CDR3 runs 13 residues. Profiling relied on immunoSEQ multiplex PCR, and the TCRdb table lists in-frame clones only, not all of them. This sample has roughly 500,000 clones, with almost 80% found just once. Sequenced: PBMCs. V gene TRBV15 combines with J gene TRBJ2-1, with 7 bases matching TRBD2. The TCR was taken from a woman aged 40 to 50 in good health. Some clones in this sample may be carry-over from other donors' samples. CDR3 coding DNA: TGTGCCACCGGCGGGAGAACATACAATGAGCAGTTCTTC. This encodes CATGGRTYNEQFF.